The rows below give T cell receptor beta chains drawn from one sample of a study of shared clonotypes between healthy human individuals. Clones were sequenced by immunoSEQ multiplex PCR, and TCRdb holds only the in-frame ones, with some missing. The sample has some 2.1 million clones, less than 95% seen once. Sequenced: naive CD8+ T cells sorted from blood. Receptors were obtained from a young man in good health. CDR3s include the opening cysteine and the closing phenylalanine or tryptophan. A D gene is named only where the DNA matches it firmly. Not every row has a clone size; where given, it reads once, few, many or a size class.

j_call d_call v_call clone_size cdr3_nt cdr3_aa
TRBJ2-5 TRBD1 TRBV30 . TGTGCCTGGGGACAGGGGACAGAGACCCAGTACTTC CAWGQGTETQYF
TRBJ1-2 . TRBV15 . TGTGCCACCAGCAGTACAGGGACCTATGGCTACACCTTC CATSSTGTYGYTF
TRBJ2-7 . TRBV19 . TGTGCCAGTAGTATAGCCAGGGTAGGCTACGAGCAGTACTTC CASSIARVGYEQYF
TRBJ1-2 . TRBV7-2 . TGTGCCAGCAGCCCCCCCGAATTATACTACGGCTACACCTTC CASSPPELYYGYTF
TRBJ2-3 . TRBV27 . TGTGCCAGCAGTTTTGGGGGTACGCAGTATTTT CASSFGGTQYF
TRBJ2-7 TRBD1 TRBV6-6 . TGTGCCAGCAGCACGGGACAGTCCCGTGCCTACGAGCAGTACTTC CASSTGQSRAYEQYF
TRBJ2-1 TRBD1 TRBV6-5 . TGTGCCAGCAGTTACACGGGACAGGGCGATGAGCAGTTCTTC CASSYTGQGDEQFF
TRBJ1-2 . TRBV25-1 . TGTGCCAGCAGGGACCGGGACACAGCTAACTATGGCTACACCTTC CASRDRDTANYGYTF
TRBJ1-6 TRBD1 TRBV7-6 . TGTGCCAGCAGCCTGGGACAGGCCGATAATTCACCCCTCCACTTT CASSLGQADNSPLHF
TRBJ2-2 . TRBV27 . TGTGCCAGCAGTTTAATCGCAGGGGAGGAGAACACCGGGGAGCTGTTTTTT CASSLIAGEENTGELFF
TRBJ2-3 TRBD2 TRBV9 . TGTGCCAGCAGCGTAGAAGGGACTAGCGGGAGGGAAACAGATACGCAGTATTTT CASSVEGTSGRETDTQYF
TRBJ2-7 TRBD1 TRBV5-1 . TGCGCCAGCAGCTTGACGGGCCGGGACAGGGGTGTCTACGAGCAGTACTTC CASSLTGRDRGVYEQYF
TRBJ1-3 . TRBV11-2 . TGTGCCAGCAGCGTCTCTGGAAACACCATATATTTT CASSVSGNTIYF
TRBJ1-1 . TRBV9 . TGTGCCAGCAGCGGGCTTACCGCTGAAGCTTTCTTT CASSGLTAEAFF
TRBJ2-1 . TRBV15 . TGTGCCACCAGCAGAGCGGCTACGGGAGCGTTCGGTGAGCAGTTCTTC CATSRAATGAFGEQFF
TRBJ1-1 TRBD1 TRBV4-1 . TGCGCCAGCAGCCAAGGGACAGGGGATAGGACTGAAGCTTTCTTT CASSQGTGDRTEAFF
TRBJ2-7 TRBD2 TRBV5-8 . TGTGCCAGCATCGGGGGAGCGGGAGTCTACGAGCAGTACTTC CASIGGAGVYEQYF
TRBJ2-7 . TRBV4-1 . TGCGCCAGCAGCCAATTAGGGGACTACGAGCAGTACTTC CASSQLGDYEQYF
TRBJ1-2 . TRBV4-1 few TGCGCCAGCAGCCAACAGGACAGTATCCTCTATGGCTACACCTTC CASSQQDSILYGYTF
TRBJ1-5 . TRBV19 . TGTGCCAGTAGTATGGGGACTAGGCATTTT CASSMGTRHF
TRBJ1-1 . TRBV5-1 . TGCGCCAGCAGCTTGTGGGGCCTAGAAGCTTTCTTT CASSLWGLEAFF
TRBJ1-4 TRBD1 TRBV28 . TGTGCCAGCAGCTCCTCGTTCGACAGGGACTATGAGGTTGAAAAACTGTTTTTT CASSSSFDRDYEVEKLFF
TRBJ2-1 . TRBV5-1 . TGCGCCAGCAGCTTAGGCGGGGCGTACAATGAGCAGTTCTTC CASSLGGAYNEQFF
TRBJ2-1 . TRBV28 . TGTGCCAGCAGCCTGACAGCCTCCTACAATGAGCAGTTCTTC CASSLTASYNEQFF
TRBJ1-6 . TRBV5-6 . TGTGCCAGCAGCTCCGACGGGGATTCACCCCTCCACTTT CASSSDGDSPLHF
TRBJ1-5 TRBD1 TRBV9 . TGTGCCAGCAGCACGACAGGGGCACAGCAGCCCCAGCATTTT CASSTTGAQQPQHF
TRBJ2-7 TRBD2 TRBV6-5 . TGTGCCAGCAGTTACTCGACCCCTCTAGCGGGAGTCGAGCAGTACTTC CASSYSTPLAGVEQYF
TRBJ1-4 . TRBV9 . TGTGCCAGCAGCGTAGGACAGGATCCTAATGAAAAACTGTTTTTT CASSVGQDPNEKLFF
TRBJ2-1 TRBD2 TRBV5-6 . TGTGCCAGCAGCCAGACTAGCGGGGGCTACAATGAGCAGTTCTTC CASSQTSGGYNEQFF
TRBJ2-5 . TRBV7-8 . TGTGCCAGCAGTAACCCTCAAGAGACCCAGTACTTC CASSNPQETQYF
TRBJ2-6 . TRBV27 . TGTGCCACCCGGACAGTATCAGGGGCCAACGTCCTGACTTTC CATRTVSGANVLTF
TRBJ2-2 . TRBV29-1 . TGCAGCGGAGTGGACCATGGGGACACCGGGGAGCTGTTTTTT CSGVDHGDTGELFF
TRBJ2-1 . TRBV7-9 . TGTGCCAGCAGCTTAGAGTCCAATGAGCAGTTCTTC CASSLESNEQFF
TRBJ2-1 TRBD2 TRBV11-2 . TGTGCCAGCAGCTTAGTGGGGGGACTAGCCTATGAGCAGTTCTTC CASSLVGGLAYEQFF
TRBJ2-4 . TRBV6-6 few TGTGCCAGCAAGGCGGGACCATCAAACATTCAGTACTTC CASKAGPSNIQYF
TRBJ2-7 . TRBV9 . TGTGCCAGCAGCGTAGGGCGGGATACACCCTGCGAGCAGTACTTC CASSVGRDTPCEQYF
TRBJ2-7 . TRBV11-2 . TGTGCCAGCAGCGACACGAGGTTGAGCTCCTACGAGCAGTACTTC CASSDTRLSSYEQYF
TRBJ2-2 . TRBV29-1 . TGCAGCGCCCCCGGAAACACCGGGGAGCTGTTTTTT CSAPGNTGELFF
TRBJ2-7 TRBD2 TRBV6-1 . TGTGCCAGCAGTCAACTAGCGGGAGGGACCTACGAGCAGTACTTC CASSQLAGGTYEQYF
TRBJ1-2 . TRBV10-3 . TGTGCCACTTACGACAGATATTCGGACTATGGCTACACCTTC CATYDRYSDYGYTF
TRBJ2-5 TRBD1 TRBV5-8 . TGTGCCAGCAGCTGGGGGACAGGGCCGCTTCAAGAGACCCAGTACTTC CASSWGTGPLQETQYF
TRBJ2-2 TRBD1 TRBV4-1 . TGCGCCAGCACCGGGACAGGGTTCACCGGGGAGCTGTTTTTT CASTGTGFTGELFF
TRBJ2-7 . TRBV10-2 . TGCGCCAGCAGTGAAGGAGGGGGCGGGTACGAGCAGTACTTC CASSEGGGGYEQYF
TRBJ2-7 . TRBV18 . TGTGCCAGCTCACCAAGTAAGGGGCTCTACGAGCAGTACTTC CASSPSKGLYEQYF
TRBJ1-6 TRBD1 TRBV30 . TGTGCCTGGCTCCTACAGGGGGGAAATTCACCCCTCCACTTT CAWLLQGGNSPLHF
TRBJ2-1 TRBD2 TRBV6-1 . TGTGCCAGCAGTGGCGGGACTAGCTTGAACTATGAGCAGTTCTTC CASSGGTSLNYEQFF
TRBJ1-1 . TRBV6-5 . TGTGCCAGCAGTTACATGGGGGTGCTGAACACTGAAGCTTTCTTT CASSYMGVLNTEAFF
TRBJ2-1 . TRBV15 . TGTGCCACCAGCAGAGATGAGACTCACTACAATGAGCAGTTCTTC CATSRDETHYNEQFF
TRBJ2-3 TRBD1 TRBV2 . TGTGCCAGCAGTGATGGGACAGGGGTTTTAGATACGCAGTATTTT CASSDGTGVLDTQYF
TRBJ2-1 TRBD2 TRBV5-6 . TGTGCCAGCAGCGCCGGACTAGCGGGAGTTGCTGAGCAGTTCTTC CASSAGLAGVAEQFF
TRBJ1-1 TRBD1 TRBV30 . TGTGCCTCGGATAGCGACAGGGAGATTGAAGCTTTCTTT CASDSDREIEAFF
TRBJ2-3 TRBD1 TRBV7-2 . TGTGCCAGCAGCTTCGGACAGGGGACAGATACGCAGTATTTT CASSFGQGTDTQYF
TRBJ2-7 . TRBV5-5 . TGTGCCAGCAGCCCGGGGACCCCCGAGCAGTACTTC CASSPGTPEQYF
TRBJ1-4 . TRBV11-2 . TGTGCCAGCAGCTTAGGGGTTACCGAAAAACTGTTTTTT CASSLGVTEKLFF
TRBJ2-4 TRBD1 TRBV7-9 . TGTGCCAGCAGCTCCTACTCGGGACAGGGTAAAAACATTCAGTACTTC CASSSYSGQGKNIQYF
TRBJ2-5 TRBD2 TRBV11-1 . TGTGCCAGCAGCTTCTTAGCGGGGGGATTCCAAGAGACCCAGTACTTC CASSFLAGGFQETQYF
TRBJ1-1 . TRBV7-2 . TGTGCCAGCAGCGAAAGCCTAGGGGCCACTGAAGCTTTCTTT CASSESLGATEAFF
TRBJ2-1 . TRBV14 . TGTGCCAGCAGCCAAGATCCCGGGGGCTCCTACAATGAGCAGTTCTTC CASSQDPGGSYNEQFF
TRBJ2-2 TRBD1 TRBV9 . TGTGCCAGCAGCGCGACAGGGACAGGGGTGACCGGGGAGCTGTTTTTT CASSATGTGVTGELFF
TRBJ2-5 . TRBV6-6 . TGTGCCAGCAGTTACGGGGGGGCTGAGACCCAGTACTTC CASSYGGAETQYF